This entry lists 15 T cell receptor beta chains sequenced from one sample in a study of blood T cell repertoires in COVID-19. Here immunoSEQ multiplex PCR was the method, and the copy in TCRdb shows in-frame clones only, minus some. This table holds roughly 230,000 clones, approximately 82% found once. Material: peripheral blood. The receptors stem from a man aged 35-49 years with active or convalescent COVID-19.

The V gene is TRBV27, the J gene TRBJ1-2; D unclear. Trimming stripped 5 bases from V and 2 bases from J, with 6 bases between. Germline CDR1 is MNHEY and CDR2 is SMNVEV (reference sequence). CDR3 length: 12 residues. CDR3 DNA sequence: TGTGCCAGCAGTGGGCTCAACTATGGCTACACCTTC. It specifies CASSGLNYGYTF.

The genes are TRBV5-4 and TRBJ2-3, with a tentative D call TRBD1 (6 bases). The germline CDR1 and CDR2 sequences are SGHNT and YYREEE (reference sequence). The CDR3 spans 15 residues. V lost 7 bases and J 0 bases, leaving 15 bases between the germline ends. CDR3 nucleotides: TGTGCCAGCGCCGACTGGGGGCAGAGCACAGATACGCAGTATTTT. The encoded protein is CASADWGQSTDTQYF. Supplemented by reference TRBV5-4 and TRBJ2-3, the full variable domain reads ETGVTQSPTHLIKTRGQQVTLRCSSQSGHNTVSWYQQALGQGPQFIFQYYREEENGRGNFPPRFSGLQFPNYSSELNVNALELDDSALYLCASADWGQSTDTQYFGPGTRLTVL.

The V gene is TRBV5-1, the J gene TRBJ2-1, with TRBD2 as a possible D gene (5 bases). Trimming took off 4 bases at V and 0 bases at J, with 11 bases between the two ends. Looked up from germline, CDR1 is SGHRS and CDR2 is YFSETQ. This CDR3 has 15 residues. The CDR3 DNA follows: TGCGCCAGCAGCCAGGAGGATAACTCCTACAATGAGCAGTTCTTC. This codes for CASSQEDNSYNEQFF.

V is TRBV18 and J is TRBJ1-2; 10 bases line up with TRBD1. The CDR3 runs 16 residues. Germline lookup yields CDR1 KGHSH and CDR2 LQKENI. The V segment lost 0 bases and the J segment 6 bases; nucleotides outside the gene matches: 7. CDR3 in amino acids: CASSPPTRDRGNGYTF. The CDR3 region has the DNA TGTGCCAGCTCACCACCGACCCGGGACAGGGGCAATGGCTACACCTTC.

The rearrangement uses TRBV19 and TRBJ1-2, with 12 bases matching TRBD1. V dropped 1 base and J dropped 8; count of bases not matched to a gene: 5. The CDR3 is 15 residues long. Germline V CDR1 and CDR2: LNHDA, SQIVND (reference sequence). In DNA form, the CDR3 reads TGTGCCAGTAGTATAGCTGGGACAGGGGGCCGCGGCTACACCTTC. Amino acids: CASSIAGTGGRGYTF.

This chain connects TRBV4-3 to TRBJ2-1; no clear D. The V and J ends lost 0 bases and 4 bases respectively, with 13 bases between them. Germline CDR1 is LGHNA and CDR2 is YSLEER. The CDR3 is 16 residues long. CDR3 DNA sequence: TGCGCCAGCAGCCAAGATAGTACAGTAGTATACAATGAGCAGTTCTTC. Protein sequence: CASSQDSTVVYNEQFF.

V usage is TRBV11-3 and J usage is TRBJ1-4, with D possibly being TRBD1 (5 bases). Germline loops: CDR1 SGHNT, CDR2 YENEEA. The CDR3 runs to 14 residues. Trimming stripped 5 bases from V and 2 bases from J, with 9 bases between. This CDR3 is CASSAQVTNEKLFF. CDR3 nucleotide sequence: TGTGCCAGCAGCGCACAGGTGACTAATGAAAAACTGTTTTTT. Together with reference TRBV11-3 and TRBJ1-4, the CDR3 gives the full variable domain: EAGVVQSPRYKIIEKKQPVAFWCNPISGHNTLYWYLQNLGQGPELLIRYENEEAVDDSQLPKDRFSAERLKGVDSTLKIQPAELGDSAVYLCASSAQVTNEKLFFGSGTQLSVL.

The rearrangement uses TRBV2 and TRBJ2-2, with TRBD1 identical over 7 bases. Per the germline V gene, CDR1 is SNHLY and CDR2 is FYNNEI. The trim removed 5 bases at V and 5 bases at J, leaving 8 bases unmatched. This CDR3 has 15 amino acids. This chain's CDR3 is CASSLLPTGTGELFF. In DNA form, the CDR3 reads TGTGCCAGCAGTCTACTACCGACAGGGACCGGGGAGCTGTTTTTT.

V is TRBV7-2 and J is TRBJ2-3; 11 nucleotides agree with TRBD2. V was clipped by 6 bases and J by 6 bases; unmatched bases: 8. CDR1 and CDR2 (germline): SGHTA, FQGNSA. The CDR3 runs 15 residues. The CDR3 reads CASRGTSGSYDTQYF. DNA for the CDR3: TGTGCCAGCAGGGGGACTAGCGGTTCCTACGATACGCAGTATTTT.

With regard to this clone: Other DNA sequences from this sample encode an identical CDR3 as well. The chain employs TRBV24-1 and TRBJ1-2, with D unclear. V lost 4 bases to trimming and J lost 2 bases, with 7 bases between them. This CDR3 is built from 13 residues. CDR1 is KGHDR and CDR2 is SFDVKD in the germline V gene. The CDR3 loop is CATSETGNYGYTF. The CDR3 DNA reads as TGTGCCACCAGTGAGACTGGAAACTATGGCTACACCTTC.

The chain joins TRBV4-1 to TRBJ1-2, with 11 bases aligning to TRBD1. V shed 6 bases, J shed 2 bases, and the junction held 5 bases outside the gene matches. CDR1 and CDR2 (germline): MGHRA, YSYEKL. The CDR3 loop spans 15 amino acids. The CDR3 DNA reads TGCGCCAGCAGTCTCGGGACAGGGGGAAACTATGGCTACACCTTC. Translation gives CASSLGTGGNYGYTF.

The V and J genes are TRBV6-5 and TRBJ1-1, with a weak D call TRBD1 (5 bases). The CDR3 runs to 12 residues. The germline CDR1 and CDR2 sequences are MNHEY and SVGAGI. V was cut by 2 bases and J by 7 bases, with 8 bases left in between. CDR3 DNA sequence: TGTGCCAGCAGTTACCCGGGGGGTGAAGCTTTCTTT. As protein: CASSYPGGEAFF.

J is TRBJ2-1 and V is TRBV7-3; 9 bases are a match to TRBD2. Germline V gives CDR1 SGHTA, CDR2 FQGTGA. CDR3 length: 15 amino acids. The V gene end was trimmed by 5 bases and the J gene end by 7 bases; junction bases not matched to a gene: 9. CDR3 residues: CASSMTSGAANEQFF. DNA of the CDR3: TGTGCCAGCAGCATGACTAGCGGAGCCGCGAATGAGCAGTTCTTC.

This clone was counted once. CDR3 nucleotide sequence: TGTGCCAGCAGTTCCCCTGGGGGCGGGTTCGCCGGGGAGCTGTTTTTT. Translating it yields CASSSPGGGFAGELFF. The rearrangement links TRBV28 to TRBJ2-2, with D possibly TRBD1 on 6 matching bases. CDR1 MDHEN and CDR2 SYDVKM come from the germline V gene. CDR3 size: 16 residues. V lost 4 bases to trimming and J lost 6 bases, with 18 bases between them.

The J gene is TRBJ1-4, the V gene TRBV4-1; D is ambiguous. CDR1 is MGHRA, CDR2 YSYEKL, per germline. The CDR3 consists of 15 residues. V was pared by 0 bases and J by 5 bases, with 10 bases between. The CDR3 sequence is CASSQDHWPNEKLFF. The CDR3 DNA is TGCGCCAGCAGCCAAGATCATTGGCCAAATGAAAAACTGTTTTTT.